Listed below are T cell receptor beta chains from one sample, sequenced in a study of T cell responses to AZD1222 COVID-19 vaccine. This table comes from immunoSEQ multiplex PCR, and its TCRdb copy is limited to in-frame clones, with some not included. There are about 73,000 clones in the sample; 89% occur only once, and about 9.3% lies in the top ten. The sample here was peripheral blood, taken 28 days after the second AZD1222 dose. The source of these receptors is an adult who received the AZD1222 COVID-19 vaccine. The CDR3 runs from the conserved cysteine through the conserved F or W.

cdr3_length | j_call | v_call | cdr3_aa
15 | TRBJ2-1 | TRBV7-3 | CASSVGAGASNEQFF
13 | TRBJ2-5 | TRBV5-1 | CASMAGGGETQYF
16 | TRBJ1-1 | TRBV10-3 | CAISEVRAGGDTEAFF
19 | TRBJ2-6 | TRBV19 | CASSIGERTGHSGANVLTF
17 | TRBJ1-3 | TRBV21-1 | CASSTDREGLGGNTIYF
15 | TRBJ2-1 | TRBV11-2 | CASSLGVGPNNEQFF
15 | TRBJ2-3 | TRBV5-6 | CASSLGTLGTDTQYF
13 | TRBJ1-2 | TRBV7-2 | CASSLVTGMRYTF
15 | TRBJ2-3 | TRBV6-5 | CASSFLAGRTDTQYF
14 | TRBJ1-1 | TRBV10-1 | CASSEKQGRTEAFF
16 | TRBJ1-2 | TRBV5-1 | CASSLGPLTGAYGYTF
16 | TRBJ1-6 | TRBV5-1 | CASSLGGNSYNSPLHF
16 | TRBJ2-1 | TRBV10-3 | CAIRDGVGRGYNEQFF
17 | TRBJ1-6 | TRBV5-8 | CASSLGTGGDLKEPLHF
15 | TRBJ2-1 | TRBV6-1 | CASSDLAGPYNEQFF
18 | TRBJ2-1 | TRBV7-7 | CASSPNSGLGRVYNEQFF
14 | TRBJ2-5 | TRBV5-1 | CASSLATGQETQYF
14 | TRBJ1-6 | TRBV19 | CASSILGSKSPLHF
12 | TRBJ2-5 | TRBV3-1/TRBV3-2 | CASSPTGETQYF
15 | TRBJ1-4 | TRBV3-1/TRBV3-2 | CASSQGGAINEKLFF
15 | TRBJ2-7 | TRBV28 | CASTLPGTNNYEQYF
15 | TRBJ2-2 | TRBV30 | CAWSDGGGLTGELFF
14 | TRBJ1-5 | TRBV19 | CASNNQGGNQPQHF
14 | TRBJ2-1 | TRBV5-1 | CASSLQADYNEQFF
15 | TRBJ2-2 | TRBV27 | CASSSGRGDTGELFF
18 | TRBJ2-6 | TRBV7-8 | CAILPAGQGTSGANVLTF
15 | TRBJ1-2 | TRBV6-6 | CASSYRTGGGYGYTF
13 | TRBJ2-7 | TRBV7-9 | CASSPGGVYEQYF
14 | TRBJ2-2 | TRBV2 | CASSENSRAGELFF
13 | TRBJ1-6 | TRBV7-8 | CASSVRDNSPLHF
15 | TRBJ1-5 | TRBV24-1 | CATSDKGGSNQPQHF
15 | TRBJ1-5 | TRBV27 | CASSQGRNSNQPQHF
11 | TRBJ1-2 | TRBV20-1 | CSARFPYGYTF
15 | TRBJ1-5 | TRBV13 | CASSFPLQGRQPQHF
13 | TRBJ2-5 | TRBV11-2 | CASSWRVGETQYF
16 | TRBJ2-2 | TRBV13 | CASSTGPGYNTGELFF
19 | TRBJ1-3 | TRBV7-9 | CASSHGRDRGSGIGNTIYF
13 | TRBJ1-2 | TRBV4-1 | CASSPRQGGGYTF
15 | TRBJ2-1 | TRBV14 | CASSQWQGLGDEQFF
13 | TRBJ2-5 | TRBV29-1 | CSVGRQGRETQYF